The 6 T cell receptor beta chains reported below all come from one sample, sequenced in a study of shared clonotypes between healthy human individuals. TCRdb keeps only in-frame clones here, not all; method: immunoSEQ multiplex PCR. Altogether about 600,000 clones are present, approximately 97% being singletons, with the ten largest covering 0.057%. Sequenced sample: naive CD4+ T cells sorted from blood. Indicated subset: CD45RA+ positively selected. These receptors were obtained from a woman in her 30s in good health.

The chain carries TRBV6-1 and TRBJ2-7; no reliable D call. V lost 5 bases, J lost 3 bases, and 17 bases lay in between. The CDR3 is 15 residues long. CDR1 is MNHNS and CDR2 is SASEGT in the germline V gene. As DNA, the CDR3 is TGTGCCAGCAGTTCCCCCGGCAGTAAGGACTACGAGCAGTACTTC. Translating it yields CASSSPGSKDYEQYF.

The chain combines TRBV28 with TRBJ1-5; D unresolved. CDR1 is MDHEN and CDR2 is SYDVKM in the germline V gene. This CDR3 is 13 amino acids long. With 8 bases removed from V and 9 bases from J, the gap between germline ends came to 17 bases. The CDR3 here is CASRRRMVWPQHF. CDR3 nucleotides: TGTGCCAGCCGCCGGAGGATGGTGTGGCCCCAGCATTTT.

The J gene is TRBJ2-3, the V gene TRBV18; 12 bases line up with TRBD1. In germline, CDR1 is KGHSH, CDR2 LQKENI. The length of the CDR3 is 15 residues. J lost 6 bases, V lost 4 bases, and 5 bases had no gene match. This CDR3 is CASSRGTGGFDTQYF. In nucleotides, the CDR3 is TGTGCCAGCTCACGCGGGACAGGGGGCTTCGATACGCAGTATTTT.

The chain combines TRBV6-5 with TRBJ2-7; D is unresolved. V was clipped by 2 bases and J by 5 bases, with 7 bases between them. The CDR3 is 12 residues long. The germline CDR1 and CDR2 sequences are MNHEY and SVGAGI. CDR3: CASSYVEDEQYF. Written as DNA, the CDR3 is TGTGCCAGCAGTTACGTAGAGGACGAGCAGTACTTC.

The genes are TRBV7-9 and TRBJ2-1, with 12 bases aligning to TRBD2. J was trimmed by 6 bases and V by 6 bases; bases with no gene match: 3. CDR1 is SEHNR, CDR2 FQNEAQ, per germline (reference sequence). This CDR3 contains 14 residues. The CDR3 loop is CASRTGLAGNEQFF. In nucleotides, the CDR3 is TGTGCCAGCAGAACGGGACTAGCGGGCAATGAGCAGTTCTTC.

The rearrangement joins TRBV5-5 to TRBJ2-3; D uncertain. The V gene's germline CDR1 is SGHKS and CDR2 YYEKEE (reference sequence). Between the trimmed V and J ends, which lost 4 bases and 7 bases, there was a span of 16 bases. This CDR3 region has 14 residues. The CDR3 here is CASSPGQVVNTQYF. The CDR3 nucleotides read TGTGCCAGCAGCCCGGGTCAGGTGGTCAATACGCAGTATTTT. Filled out from reference TRBV5-5 and TRBJ2-3, the complete variable domain reads DAGVTQSPTHLIKTRGQQVTLRCSPISGHKSVSWYQQVLGQGPQFIFQYYEKEERGRGNFPDRFSARQFPNYSSELNVNALLLGDSALYLCASSPGQVVNTQYFGPGTRLTVL.